This T cell receptor beta chain was found in a study of blood T cell repertoires in COVID-19. In the study's own analysis: Estimation of nucleated cell counts relied on the amplification of reference gene primers. Assay used: immunoSEQ multiplex PCR; TCRdb lists only in-frame clones, some missing. V and J calls and clone size come straight from that table; D and trimming were deduced from the DNA. The sample contains roughly 400,000 clones, about 87% of which appear only once. Per the germline V gene, CDR1 is SNHLY and CDR2 is FYNNEI. The CDR3 totals 13 residues. The V segment lost 7 bases and the J segment 5 bases; nucleotides outside the gene matches: 6.

This receptor was taken from a woman aged 60-75 years with COVID-19, enrolled during active disease. The material sequenced was peripheral blood. This chain joins TRBV2 and TRBJ2-7; 9 bases are a match to TRBD1. This chain's CDR3 is CASTWDREHEQYF. As DNA, the CDR3 is TGTGCCAGCACCTGGGACAGGGAACACGAGCAGTACTTC.